The 17 T cell receptor beta chains below were found in one sample sequenced in a study of OX40 agonist ivuxolimab in advanced cancers. Generated by immunoSEQ multiplex PCR, the TCRdb table keeps only in-frame clones and is missing some. The sample consists of 60,000 to 65,000 clones, 70% to 90% of them appearing once. The source material was CD4+ or CD8+ T cells sorted from blood, sampled in a trial of the OX40 agonist ivuxolimab. Source of these receptors: an adult with an advanced solid tumor such as melanoma, head and neck, liver or kidney cancer.

V gene TRBV4-2 combines with J gene TRBJ2-5, with a possible D match to TRBD2 (5 bases). With 0 bases removed from V and 2 bases from J, the gap between germline ends came to 13 bases. The CDR3 spans 16 residues. CDR1 is LGHNA, CDR2 YNFKEQ, per germline. The CDR3 DNA follows: TGTGCCAGCAGCCAAGAGTTAGAGGGATTACAAGAGACCCAGTACTTC. It translates to CASSQELEGLQETQYF.

This chain connects TRBV29-1 to TRBJ2-2; D uncertain. Trimming stripped 6 bases from V and 0 bases from J, with 8 bases between. Germline V gene lookup returns CDR1 SQVTM and CDR2 ANQGSEA. The CDR3 length is 13 residues. CDR3 DNA: TGCAGCGTGACAATTGCGAACACCGGGGAGCTGTTTTTT. Encoded protein: CSVTIANTGELFF.

The chain couples TRBV27 to TRBJ2-2, with 8 positions matching TRBD1. Germline trimming cut 5 bases from V and 1 base from J; bases unmatched to any gene: 3. CDR1 and CDR2 from the germline V gene are MNHEY and SMNVEV (reference sequence). The CDR3 has 15 residues. The CDR3 reads CASSPGQGNTGELFF. In DNA form, the CDR3 reads TGTGCCAGCAGTCCCGGACAGGGGAACACCGGGGAGCTGTTTTTT.

The chain has TRBV2 and TRBJ2-1; 13 nucleotides match TRBD2. The CDR3 sequence is 19 residues long. After removal of 6 bases from V and 1 base from J, the junction contained 12 bases not matched to a gene. Per germline, CDR1 SNHLY and CDR2 FYNNEI. The CDR3 spells CASSRGLAGVFRSYNEQFF. The CDR3 bases are TGTGCCAGCAGCCGAGGACTAGCGGGAGTCTTCAGGTCCTACAATGAGCAGTTCTTC.

This sequence joins TRBV6-1 and TRBJ1-1; no definite D call. V was cut by 4 bases and J by 1 base, with 7 bases left in between. CDR3 size: 13 residues. Germline CDR1 is MNHNS and CDR2 is SASEGT. This CDR3 reads CASSVTGNTEAFF. CDR3 bases: TGTGCCAGCAGTGTTACGGGGAACACTGAAGCTTTCTTT.

The chain couples TRBV7-6 to TRBJ1-5; D ambiguous. Germline CDR1 is SGHVS and CDR2 is FNYEAQ. V lost 5 bases, J lost 1 base, and 6 bases lay in between. CDR3 length: 13 amino acids. CDR3 nucleotide sequence: TGTGCCAGCAGCCTACAAAGCAATCAGCCCCAGCATTTT. This codes for CASSLQSNQPQHF.

CDR3 loop: CASSSSGGLPGELFF. The CDR3 DNA reads as TGTGCCAGCAGTTCTAGCGGGGGGCTGCCCGGGGAGCTGTTTTTT. The chain is built from TRBV2 and TRBJ2-2; 11 nucleotides match TRBD2. J gave up 6 bases and V 5 bases, and 5 bases lay outside the gene matches. Germline V gene sequence: CDR1 SNHLY, CDR2 FYNNEI. The CDR3 extends over 15 amino acids.

The chain employs TRBV2 and TRBJ1-1, with D unresolved. Trimming left V 7 bases short and J 5 bases short, with 14 bases between. The V gene's germline CDR1 is SNHLY and CDR2 FYNNEI. The CDR3 consists of 13 residues. Here the CDR3 DNA reads TGTGCCAGCAAAAACCTGGGCCAGACTGAAGCTTTCTTT. Amino acid sequence: CASKNLGQTEAFF.

This clone came up a few times. The chain is built from TRBV28 and TRBJ1-3; 7 bases match TRBD1. Germline V lookup: CDR1 MDHEN, CDR2 SYDVKM. The CDR3 covers 14 residues. V lost 7 bases to trimming and J lost 4 bases; unmatched junction nucleotides: 7. CDR3 DNA sequence: TGTGCCAGCAACCCGACAGGGTTCGGAAACACCATATATTTT. Encoded protein: CASNPTGFGNTIYF.

The V call is TRBV19, the J call TRBJ1-5; TRBD1 agrees at 8 bases. With V trimmed by 6 bases and J by 4 bases, 11 bases remained unmatched. The CDR3 has 16 amino acids. Germline V gene sequence: CDR1 LNHDA, CDR2 SQIVND (reference sequence). Here the CDR3 DNA reads TGTGCCAGTAGATCACAGGGGGAGCTTTGGAATCAGCCCCAGCATTTT. Amino acid sequence: CASRSQGELWNQPQHF.

The V and J genes are TRBV5-1 and TRBJ2-6; possibly TRBD2 for D (7 bases). The CDR3 extends over 19 amino acids. V was clipped by 4 bases and J by 1 base, with 21 bases between them. From germline, CDR1 is SGHRS and CDR2 YFSETQ. CDR3 loop: CASSQTGGYYRSGANVLTF. CDR3 DNA sequence: TGCGCCAGCAGCCAAACGGGGGGCTACTACCGTTCTGGGGCCAACGTCCTGACTTTC.

The chain recombines TRBV5-8 with TRBJ1-4; no clear D gene. The CDR3 extends over 13 amino acids. CDR1 SGHTS and CDR2 YDEGEE come from the germline V gene. Trimming removed 0 bases at V and 5 bases at J, with 5 bases between. As DNA, the CDR3 is TGTGCCAGCAGCTTGGACCGAAATGAAAAACTGTTTTTT. Amino acid sequence: CASSLDRNEKLFF.

The genes are TRBV5-1 and TRBJ2-1; D perhaps matches TRBD1 (6 bases). Trimming removed 0 bases at V and 9 bases at J, with 13 bases between. Germline loops: CDR1 SGHRS, CDR2 YFSETQ. The CDR3 contains 14 residues. The CDR3 loop reads CASSLGAQGSEQFF. CDR3 coding DNA: TGCGCCAGCAGCTTGGGGGCCCAGGGGAGTGAGCAGTTCTTC.

The V and J genes are TRBV6-4 and TRBJ2-1, with 7 bases aligning to TRBD2. Germline V gene lookup returns CDR1 MRHNA and CDR2 SNTAGT. J gave up 7 bases and V 1 base, and 10 bases lay outside the gene matches. The CDR3 contains 16 residues. The CDR3 sequence is CASSDFNRGVQNEQFF. CDR3 nucleotides: TGTGCCAGCAGTGACTTCAACCGGGGGGTACAGAATGAGCAGTTCTTC.

The rearrangement links TRBV5-4 to TRBJ2-5, with 7 positions matching TRBD2. CDR1 is SGHNT, CDR2 YYREEE, per germline (reference sequence). CDR3 length: 14 residues. V shed 5 bases, J shed 1 base, and the junction held 5 bases outside the gene matches. CDR3 DNA: TGTGCCAGCAGTATGGCTAGCGGCCAAGAGACCCAGTACTTC. Its protein is CASSMASGQETQYF.

The chain employs TRBV19 and TRBJ2-5; 9 nucleotides agree with TRBD2. Germline V gene lookup returns CDR1 LNHDA and CDR2 SQIVND (reference sequence). Trimming at V came to 6 bases and at J to 4 bases, leaving 6 bases not matched to a gene. This CDR3 region has 14 residues. The CDR3 region is CASRERGARETQYF. The CDR3 nucleotides read TGTGCCAGTAGGGAGCGGGGGGCAAGAGAGACCCAGTACTTC.

The chain employs TRBV5-1 and TRBJ2-1; 8 bases align to TRBD2. In germline, CDR1 is SGHRS, CDR2 YFSETQ. J was trimmed by 5 bases and V by 1 base; bases with no gene match: 5. This CDR3 comprises 15 residues. This CDR3 is CASSLRAGADNEQFF. The CDR3 DNA sequence: TGCGCCAGCAGCTTGAGAGCGGGAGCTGACAATGAGCAGTTCTTC. The variable domain in full, with the rest retrieved from reference TRBV5-1 and TRBJ2-1, is KAGVTQTPRYLIKTRGQQVTLSCSPISGHRSVSWYQQTPGQGLQFLFEYFSETQRNKGNFPGRFSGRQFSNSRSEMNVSTLELGDSALYLCASSLRAGADNEQFFGPGTRLTVL.